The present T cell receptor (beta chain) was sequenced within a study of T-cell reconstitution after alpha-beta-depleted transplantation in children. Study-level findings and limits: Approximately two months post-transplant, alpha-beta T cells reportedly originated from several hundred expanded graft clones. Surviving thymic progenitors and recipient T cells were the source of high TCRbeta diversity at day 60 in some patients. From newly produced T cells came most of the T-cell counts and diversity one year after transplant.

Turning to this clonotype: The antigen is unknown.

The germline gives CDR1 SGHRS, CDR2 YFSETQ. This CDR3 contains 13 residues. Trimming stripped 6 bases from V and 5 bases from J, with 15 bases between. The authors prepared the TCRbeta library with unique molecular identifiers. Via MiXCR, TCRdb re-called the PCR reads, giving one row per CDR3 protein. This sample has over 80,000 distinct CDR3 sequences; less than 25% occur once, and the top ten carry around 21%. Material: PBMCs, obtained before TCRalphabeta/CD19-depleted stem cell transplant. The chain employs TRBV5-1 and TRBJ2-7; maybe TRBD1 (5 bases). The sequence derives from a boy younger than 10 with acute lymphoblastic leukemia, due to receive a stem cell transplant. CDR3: CASTASDSNEQYF. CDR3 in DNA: TGCGCCAGCACCGCTTCCGACAGCAACGAGCAGTACTTC.